This T cell receptor beta chain was obtained from a study of T cell changes during pregnancy in multiple sclerosis (dated by TCRdb to about 2019). The study in broad terms: Changes in the T cell repertoire over the course of pregnancy were examined in this study in women with multiple sclerosis.

About this clone itself: This receptor's antigen is unknown. No base quality information exists; no much larger clone differs at one position.

The junction shows trimming of 3 bases on V and 6 bases on J, plus 16 bases between the germline ends. Reading from cysteine to phenylalanine, the CDR3 counts 14 amino acids. This entry keeps only the CDR3 DNA: 42 bases, framed from base 1. CDR1 and CDR2, looked up from the germline V gene, are SGHDT and YYEEEE. Library creation used the immunoSEQ multiplex PCR assay. The table comes from immuneACCESS by way of TCRdb, which keeps in-frame sequences with V and J called. Part of the clones is missing from these tables; in studies checked, under half for an unresolved V gene and the rest for unknown reasons. Counted in this sample were roughly 89,000 clones; 90% to 95% of them appeared once. 3.5% to 4.5% of the sample goes to the ten largest clones.

The chain joins TRBV5-6 to TRBJ2-7; TRBD1 is perhaps the D gene, given 5 matching bases. The receptor comes from a female donor with multiple sclerosis, enrolled in a pregnancy study. Source: peripheral blood, taken in the first trimester of pregnancy. DNA sequence: TGTGCCAGCAGCTGGCAGGGTTTTTCTTCCGAGCAGTACTTC. It translates as CASSWQGFSSEQYF.